This TCR beta chain was sequenced during a study of cytomegalovirus exposure and HLA in healthy donors. Study-wide context: HLA-typed donors were the source of tens of millions of unique TCRs, which an early data release held.

In the case of this clone: The antigen is not known.

PCR was performed using 60 Vbeta and 13 Jbeta primers. The table came from immunoSEQ multiplex PCR; TCRdb's copy has only in-frame clones and leaves some out. The table lists approximately 110,000 clones. Study-wide findings and caveats: A reported reduction in N-insertions relative to the roughly 700-donor mean was seen in an Asian-associated ancestry cluster in a later analysis.

Germline V gene lookup returns CDR1 SNHLY and CDR2 FYNNEI. V shed 1 base and J shed 3 bases, with 21 bases lying between them. This CDR3 comprises 18 residues. The receptor was isolated from a man aged 18-30 years in good health and CMV-seronegative. Specimen: PBMCs. The chain has TRBV2 and TRBJ2-5; perhaps TRBD2 as D (6 bases). The chain's CDR3 is CASSEGVAATPGEETQYF. CDR3 DNA sequence: TGTGCCAGCAGTGAAGGGGTAGCGGCCACCCCGGGGGAAGAGACCCAGTACTTC. Variable domain in full (rest from reference TRBV2 and TRBJ2-5): EPEVTQTPSHQVTQMGQEVILRCVPISNHLYFYWYRQILGQKVEFLVSFYNNEISEKSEIFDDQFSVERPDGSNFTLKIRSTKLEDSAMYFCASSEGVAATPGEETQYFGPGTRLLVL.